This paragraph reports one T cell receptor (beta chain). This entry belongs to a study of shared clonotypes between healthy human individuals. Those who donated, Caucasian adults without exception, all lived in Nashville, Tennessee. Splitting the CD4+ cells yielded a CD45RA+ naive subset and a CD45RA-negative memory subset. Profiling relied on immunoSEQ multiplex PCR, and the TCRdb table lists in-frame clones only, not all of them. The table includes a few million clones, over 85% detected once. Material for sequencing was naive CD4+ T cells from PBMCs. Subset described: CD45RA+ positively selected. The source of this sequence is a man younger than 35 in good health. Some clones in this sample may be carry-over from other donors' samples.

CDR3 residues: CASSPLGGNTGELFF. CDR3 coding DNA: TGTGCCAGCAGTCCCCTGGGTGGGAACACCGGGGAGCTGTTTTTT. The chain has TRBV6-6 and TRBJ2-2; D unresolved. The CDR3 runs to 15 residues. Trimming pared 5 bases from V and 1 base from J, leaving 11 bases between. CDR1 and CDR2 (germline): MNHNY, SVGAGI (reference sequence).